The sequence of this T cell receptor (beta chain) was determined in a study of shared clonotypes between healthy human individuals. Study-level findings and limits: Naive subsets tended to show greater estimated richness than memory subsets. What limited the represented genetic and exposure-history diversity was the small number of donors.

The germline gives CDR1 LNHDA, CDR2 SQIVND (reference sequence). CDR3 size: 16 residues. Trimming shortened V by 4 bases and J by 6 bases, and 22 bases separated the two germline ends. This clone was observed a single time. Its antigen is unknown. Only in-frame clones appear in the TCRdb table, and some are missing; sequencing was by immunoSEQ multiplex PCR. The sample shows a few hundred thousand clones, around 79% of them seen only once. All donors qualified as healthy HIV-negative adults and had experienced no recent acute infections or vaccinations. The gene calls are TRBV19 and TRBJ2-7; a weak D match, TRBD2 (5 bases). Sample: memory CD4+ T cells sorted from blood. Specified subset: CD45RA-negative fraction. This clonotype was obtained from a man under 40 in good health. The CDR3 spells CASSTRPRFATSEQYF. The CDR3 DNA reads TGTGCCAGTAGTACACGACCCCGTTTCGCAACTAGCGAGCAGTACTTC.